A selection of T cell receptor beta chains follows, all from one sample in a study of blood T cell repertoires in COVID-19. TCRdb's table, derived via immunoSEQ multiplex PCR, lists solely in-frame clones and lacks some. The repertoire holds 100,000 or so clones, nearly 95% seen once, with about 4.1% in the top ten. Sequencing was carried out using peripheral blood. Receptor source: a human donor with active COVID-19. The donor label of this sample is uncertain. Each CDR3 is given with its conserved first and last residue. The D gene is left open where the match is weak. Where a row states a size, it is once, few, many or the class of an expanded clone; other rows omit it.

>TRBD1|TRBJ1-4|TRBV7-9|-
TGTGCCAGCAGTCCGGGACAGCCTAATGAAAAACTGTTTTTT
CASSPGQPNEKLFF
>TRBD2|TRBJ2-3|TRBV5-8|-
TGTGCCAGCAGCGCCGGGACTAGCTCACCAGATACGCAGTATTTT
CASSAGTSSPDTQYF
>-|TRBJ2-2|TRBV7-6|-
TGTGCCAGCAGCCCTATAATCGGGGAGCTGTTTTTT
CASSPIIGELFF
>TRBD1|TRBJ2-2|TRBV6-6|-
TGTGCCAGCAGGGACAGGGGGAATAGGGAGCTGTTTTTT
CASRDRGNRELFF
>-|TRBJ2-7|TRBV5-1|-
TGCGCCAGCAGCTTAAACAGGGATTACTCCTACGAGCAGTACTTC
CASSLNRDYSYEQYF
>-|TRBJ1-5|TRBV28|-
TGTGCCAGCACCCCCCAGGGTCCAGATTCTCTCCAGCCCCAGCATTTT
CASTPQGPDSLQPQHF
>-|TRBJ2-7|TRBV19|-
TGTGCCAGTAGTATAGACAGGGCCACTTACGAGCAGTACTTC
CASSIDRATYEQYF
>TRBD1|TRBJ2-7|TRBV11-2|-
TGTGCCAGCAGCCGATCCGGGACAGGGCTCTACGAACAGTACTTC
CASSRSGTGLYEQYF
>TRBD1|TRBJ2-5|TRBV9|few
TGTGCCAGCCAACCGGGACAGGGCGGAATGGAGACCCAGTACTTC
CASQPGQGGMETQYF
>-|TRBJ1-2|TRBV14|-
TGTGCCAGCAGCCAAGGTCGGTGGTATGGCTACACCTTC
CASSQGRWYGYTF
>TRBD2|TRBJ2-1|TRBV7-2|-
TGTGCCAGCAGCCCCACTAGCGGGAGATCGAATGAGCAGTTCTTC
CASSPTSGRSNEQFF
>TRBD1|TRBJ1-4|TRBV9|-
TGTGCCAGCACCGCCCAGGCAGGGGGCGGTGAAAAACTGTTTTTT
CASTAQAGGGEKLFF
>-|TRBJ2-7|TRBV11-3|-
TGTGCCAGCAGCTTTGTGGGGGCGGACGAGCAGTACTTC
CASSFVGADEQYF
>TRBD2|TRBJ2-7|TRBV5-4|-
TGTGCCAGCAGCCCGGGGGGTAGCGGGGGGTACTCCTACGAGCAGTACTTC
CASSPGGSGGYSYEQYF
>-|TRBJ1-2|TRBV4-1|few
TGCGCCAGCAGCCAAGATAAGGGGTATGGCTACACCTTC
CASSQDKGYGYTF
>-|TRBJ2-7|TRBV19|-
TGTGCCAGTAGTACTTACCAGGGCTCCGAGCAGTACTTC
CASSTYQGSEQYF
>-|TRBJ1-2|TRBV28|-
TGTGCCAGCAGTTTTCAGGGGACTATGAGTGGCTACACCTTC
CASSFQGTMSGYTF
>-|TRBJ1-2|TRBV11-3|-
TGTGCCAGCAGCGGCGGGGGGCAGGGCAGCGCAGGCTATGGCTACACCTTC
CASSGGGQGSAGYGYTF
>TRBD1|TRBJ1-6|TRBV6-6|-
TGTGCCAGCAGTTCGGGGACAGGGGAAGGGTCACCCCTCCACTTT
CASSSGTGEGSPLHF
>-|TRBJ2-7|TRBV6-5|few
TGTGCCAGCAGCCCCACCCCCGTAGGGGTCGAGCAGTACTTC
CASSPTPVGVEQYF
>TRBD1|TRBJ2-7|TRBV7-6|-
TGTGCCAGCAGCACTCCGGGACAGGGGGGGAGCGAGCAGTACTTC
CASSTPGQGGSEQYF
>-|TRBJ2-2|TRBV19|-
TGTGCCAGTAGTATTAGGGGACAACACACCGGGGAGCTGTTTTTT
CASSIRGQHTGELFF
>TRBD2|TRBJ2-5|TRBV27|-
TGTGCCAGCAGTTTATCGAGTGGGACTAGCTTGGAGACCCAGTACTTC
CASSLSSGTSLETQYF
>TRBD1|TRBJ2-7|TRBV6-5|-
TGTGCCAGCAGGCCAACAGGGGGTCAATCCTACGAGCAGTACTTC
CASRPTGGQSYEQYF
>-|TRBJ2-1|TRBV4-3|-
TGCGCCAGCAGCCAAGTAGACTACAATGAGCAGTTCTTC
CASSQVDYNEQFF
>-|TRBJ1-1|TRBV6-5|-
TGTGCCAGCAGCCGCCAGGGAGAAGCTTTCTTT
CASSRQGEAFF
>TRBD1|TRBJ1-1|TRBV5-4|-
TGTGCCAGCAGATTCCCCGGGACAGGGGGCACTGAAGCTTTCTTT
CASRFPGTGGTEAFF
>-|TRBJ1-4|TRBV9|once
TGTGCCAGCAGCGTAGCTACCGAAGACTCCAGGGGTTCTAATGAAAAACTGTTTTTT
CASSVATEDSRGSNEKLFF
>-|TRBJ1-1|TRBV6-5|-
TGTGCCAGCAGTCCCACCGGCGGTAACACTGAAGCTTTCTTT
CASSPTGGNTEAFF
>-|TRBJ2-3|TRBV27|once
TGTGCCAGCAGTTTACCGGGAGTAACAGATACGCAGTATTTT
CASSLPGVTDTQYF
>-|TRBJ1-1|TRBV7-2|-
TGTGCCAGCAGCTTAGGGAGCGCCAACACTGAAGCTTTCTTT
CASSLGSANTEAFF
>-|TRBJ1-1|TRBV4-1|-
TGCGCCAGCAGCCAGAGACTCGGGGAAGCTTTCTTT
CASSQRLGEAFF
>-|TRBJ2-2|TRBV11-2|-
TGTGCCAGCAGAGAGAGGGATTCGGGCACCGGGGAGCTGTTTTTT
CASRERDSGTGELFF
>TRBD2|TRBJ2-7|TRBV6-4|-
TGTGCCAGCAGTGAACGTGGACTAGTTTATTGCGAGCAGTACTTC
CASSERGLVYCEQYF
>TRBD2|TRBJ2-5|TRBV14|-
TGTGCCAGCAGCCTCGTCCTAGCGGGGGTTGAGACCCAGTACTTC
CASSLVLAGVETQYF
>TRBD1|TRBJ1-2|TRBV15|-
TGTGCCACCAGCGGCCGACAGGGGGCGATTGGCTACACCTTC
CATSGRQGAIGYTF
>-|TRBJ2-7|TRBV18|few
TGTGCCAGCTCGACGACCGACACCTACGAGCAGTACTTC
CASSTTDTYEQYF
>-|TRBJ1-3|TRBV7-2|-
TGTGCCAGCAGCCCAAACCGGGTTTCTGGAAACACCATATATTTT
CASSPNRVSGNTIYF
>-|TRBJ2-3|TRBV7-2|once
TGTGCCAGCAGCCCCGGGAAGGGTCGGGGCACAGATACGCAGTATTTT
CASSPGKGRGTDTQYF
>TRBD1|TRBJ1-5|TRBV5-5|-
TGTGCCAGCAGTCAGCAGGGGGATCAGCCCCAGCATTTT
CASSQQGDQPQHF
>TRBD1|TRBJ1-5|TRBV19|-
TGTGCCAGTAGCCCCTCGGACAGGCTCTTGGAGCCCCAGCATTTT
CASSPSDRLLEPQHF
>-|TRBJ1-6|TRBV6-6|once
TGTGCCAGCCTGACAGGCAATTCACCCCTCCACTTT
CASLTGNSPLHF
>-|TRBJ1-1|TRBV27|-
TGTGCCAGCAGTTTCGACATTTCTAACACTGAAGCTTTCTTT
CASSFDISNTEAFF
>-|TRBJ1-6|TRBV25-1|-
TGTGCCAGCAGTGAACCGGGGGCCCTCCACTTT
CASSEPGALHF
>-|TRBJ1-6|TRBV7-2|-
TGTGCCAGCAGCTTAGACAGGTTGGGTAATTCACCCCTCCACTTT
CASSLDRLGNSPLHF
>TRBD1|TRBJ2-2|TRBV7-8|-
TGTGCCAGCAGCAAAGGGACAGGGGCGAACACCGGGGAGCTGTTTTTT
CASSKGTGANTGELFF
>TRBD2|TRBJ2-1|TRBV5-4|-
TGTGCCAGCAGCACTGGAACTAGCGGGGCCTACAATGAGCAGTTCTTC
CASSTGTSGAYNEQFF
>-|TRBJ2-7|TRBV21-1|-
TGTGCCAGCAGCGCAGAGGGGACAGGGACCTACGAGCAGTACTTC
CASSAEGTGTYEQYF
>TRBD2|TRBJ2-7|TRBV5-1|-
TGCGCCAGCAGCTCCGAGGGACTAGTCCTCTACGAGCAGTACTTC
CASSSEGLVLYEQYF
>-|TRBJ1-4|TRBV6-5|once
TGTGCCACAGGGGAGGGTGTGACGAAAAAACTGTTTTTT
CATGEGVTKKLFF
>-|TRBJ1-5|TRBV28|once
TGTGCCAGCAGGGCAGGAATTCAGCCCCAGCATTTT
CASRAGIQPQHF
>TRBD1|TRBJ2-7|TRBV19|-
TGTGCCAGTAGTATAGACCGACAGGGGGCCTACGAGCAGTACTTC
CASSIDRQGAYEQYF
>-|TRBJ1-1|TRBV9|-
TGTGCCAGCAGCCTTACAGTCGACACTGAAGCTTTCTTT
CASSLTVDTEAFF
>TRBD2|TRBJ2-7|TRBV12-3/TRBV12-4|-
TGTGCCAGCAGTCCCGGGGGGTTCTACGAGCAGTACTTC
CASSPGGFYEQYF
>TRBD1|TRBJ1-2|TRBV29-1|-
TGCAGCGTAGAAACGGGACAGGGTTCGGGCTATGGCTACACCTTC
CSVETGQGSGYGYTF
>-|TRBJ2-2|TRBV5-4|-
TGTGCCAGCAGCTTACAGGTTTCCACCGGGGAGCTGTTTTTT
CASSLQVSTGELFF